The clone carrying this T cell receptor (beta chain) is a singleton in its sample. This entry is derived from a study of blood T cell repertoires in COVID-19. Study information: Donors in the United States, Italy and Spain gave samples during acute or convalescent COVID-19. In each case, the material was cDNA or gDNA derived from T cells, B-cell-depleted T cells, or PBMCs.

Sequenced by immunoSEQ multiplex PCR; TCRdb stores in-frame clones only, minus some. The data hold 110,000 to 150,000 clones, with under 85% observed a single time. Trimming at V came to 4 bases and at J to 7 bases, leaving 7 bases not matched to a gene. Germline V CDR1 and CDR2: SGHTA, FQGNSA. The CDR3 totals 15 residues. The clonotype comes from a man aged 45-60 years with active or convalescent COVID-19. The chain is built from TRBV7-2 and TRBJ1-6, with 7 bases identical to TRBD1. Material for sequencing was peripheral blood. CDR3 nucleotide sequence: TGTGCCAGCAGCTACGGGACAGCTCAAAATTCACCCCTCCACTTT. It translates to CASSYGTAQNSPLHF.